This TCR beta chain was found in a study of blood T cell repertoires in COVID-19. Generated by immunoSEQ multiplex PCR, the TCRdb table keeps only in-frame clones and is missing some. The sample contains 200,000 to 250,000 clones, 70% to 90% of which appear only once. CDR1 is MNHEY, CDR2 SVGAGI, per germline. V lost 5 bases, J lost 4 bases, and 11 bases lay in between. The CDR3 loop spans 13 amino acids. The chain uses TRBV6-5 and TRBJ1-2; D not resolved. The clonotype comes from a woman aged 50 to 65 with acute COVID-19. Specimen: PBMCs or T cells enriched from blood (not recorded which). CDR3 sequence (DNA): TGTGCCAGCAGTCTCGGGATCACCTATGGCTACACCTTC. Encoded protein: CASSLGITYGYTF.